This T cell receptor beta chain was recorded in a study of cytomegalovirus exposure and HLA in healthy donors. The study's findings and limits: The study dropped some indistinguishable V segments, TRBV6-2 and TRBV6-3 among them. Accurate prediction of most subjects' HLA-A and HLA-B alleles from TCR beta sequences was reported. Later analysis suggested most CMV-associated TCR beta chains were HLA-restricted.

CDR1 SGHRS and CDR2 YFSETQ come from the germline V gene. V gave up 4 bases and J gave up 2 bases, with 11 bases separating them. This CDR3 region has 14 residues. With respect to this clone: The antigen remains undetermined.

60 Vbeta and 13 Jbeta primers were used in PCR. Sequenced by immunoSEQ multiplex PCR; TCRdb stores in-frame clones only, minus some. The sample consists of 180,000 or so clones, approximately 81% of them appearing once. The material sequenced was PBMCs. This TCR was sampled from a woman aged 45-65 years in good health and CMV-seronegative. The rearrangement links TRBV5-1 to TRBJ2-3; no clear D gene. CDR3 residues: CASSTGRITDTQYF. The CDR3 DNA is TGCGCCAGCAGCACCGGCAGGATCACAGATACGCAGTATTTT.